This TCR beta chain was recorded in a study of T-cell memory formation after mild COVID-19. General study findings and limits: CD4/CD8 balance characterized clones contracting day 15 to 85, and CD4+ skew characterized later expanders.

Per germline, CDR1 DFQATT and CDR2 SNEGSKA (reference sequence). The CDR3 extends over 14 amino acids. The V gene end was trimmed by 6 bases and the J gene end by 1 base; junction bases not matched to a gene: 8. One entry per CDR3 protein results from TCRdb running MiXCR on the 5' RACE reads. Here the sample spans roughly 220,000 distinct CDR3 sequences, approximately 10% being singletons. This clonotype was counted only a few times. The antigen is unknown. The clonotype was recovered from a man younger than 30 who had mild COVID-19 (a few samples of this study predate the infection). Cell type and time point are not known. The chain employs TRBV20-1 and TRBJ2-5, with TRBD2 matching over 7 bases. Sequencing input: PBMCs or a T cell subset sorted from them (not recorded which). DNA for the CDR3: TGCAGTGCCGTAGGGCGGGGGTCCCAAGAGACCCAGTACTTC. This sequence encodes CSAVGRGSQETQYF.